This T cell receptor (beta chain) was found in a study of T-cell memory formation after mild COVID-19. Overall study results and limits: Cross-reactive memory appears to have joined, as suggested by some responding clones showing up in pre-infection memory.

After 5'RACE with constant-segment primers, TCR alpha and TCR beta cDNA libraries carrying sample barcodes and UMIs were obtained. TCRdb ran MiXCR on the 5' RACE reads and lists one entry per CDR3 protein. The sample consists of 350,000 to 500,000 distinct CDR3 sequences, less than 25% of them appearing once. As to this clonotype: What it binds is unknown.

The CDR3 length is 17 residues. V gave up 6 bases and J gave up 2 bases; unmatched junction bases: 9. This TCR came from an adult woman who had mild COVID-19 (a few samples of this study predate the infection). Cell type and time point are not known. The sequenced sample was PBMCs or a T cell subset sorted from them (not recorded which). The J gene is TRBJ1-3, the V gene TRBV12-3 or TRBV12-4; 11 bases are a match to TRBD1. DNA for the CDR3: TGTGCCAGCAGAGGATCCGGGACAGGGGGGACTGGAAACACCATATATTTT. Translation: CASRGSGTGGTGNTIYF.